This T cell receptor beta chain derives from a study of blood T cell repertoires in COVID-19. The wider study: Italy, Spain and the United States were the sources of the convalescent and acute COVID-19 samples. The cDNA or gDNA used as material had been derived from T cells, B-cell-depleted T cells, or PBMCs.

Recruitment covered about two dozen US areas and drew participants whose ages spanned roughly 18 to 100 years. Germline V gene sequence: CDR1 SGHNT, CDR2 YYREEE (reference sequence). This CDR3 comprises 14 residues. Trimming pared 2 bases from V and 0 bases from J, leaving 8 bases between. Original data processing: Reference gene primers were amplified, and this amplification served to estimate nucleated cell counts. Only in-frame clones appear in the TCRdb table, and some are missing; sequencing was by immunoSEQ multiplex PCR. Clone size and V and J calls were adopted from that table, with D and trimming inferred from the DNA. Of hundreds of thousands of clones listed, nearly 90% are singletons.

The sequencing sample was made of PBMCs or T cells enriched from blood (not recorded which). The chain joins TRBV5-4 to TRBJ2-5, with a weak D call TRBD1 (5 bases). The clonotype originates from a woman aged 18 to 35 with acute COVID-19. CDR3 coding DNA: TGTGCCAGCAGCTTACCAGGGTACCAAGAGACCCAGTACTTC. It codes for CASSLPGYQETQYF. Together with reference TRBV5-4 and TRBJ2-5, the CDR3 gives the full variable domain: ETGVTQSPTHLIKTRGQQVTLRCSSQSGHNTVSWYQQALGQGPQFIFQYYREEENGRGNFPPRFSGLQFPNYSSELNVNALELDDSALYLCASSLPGYQETQYFGPGTRLLVL.